The clone carrying this TCR beta chain occurred a few times. Its specificity is not known. TCRdb ran MiXCR on the RT-PCR reads and lists one entry per CDR3 protein. Of more than 450,000 distinct CDR3 sequences in the sample, 10% to 15% were seen once. This record comes from a study of response to subunit inactivated influenza vaccine. This CDR3 region has 17 residues. With 4 bases removed from V and 3 bases from J, the gap between germline ends came to 18 bases. Germline CDR1 SEHNR, CDR2 FQNEAQ (reference sequence). Study-wide findings and caveats: There was a suggestion from the authors that each seasonal influenza vaccination recruits few new T cells.

The receptor was isolated from a man aged 45-65 years who received an inactivated influenza vaccine. The rearrangement links TRBV7-9 to TRBJ1-4; no clear D gene. The sequenced sample was PBMCs from blood, obtained on the day of vaccination. The CDR3 DNA follows: TGTGCCAGCAGCTCACGCGTGGGGAAAGGAGCTAATGAAAAACTGTTTTTT. Its translation: CASSSRVGKGANEKLFF.